This TCR beta chain came from a study of blood T cell repertoires in COVID-19. In the study overall: Spain, Italy and the United States supplied samples that represented acute and convalescent COVID-19.

V was shortened by 5 bases and J by 4 bases, with 20 bases between the two germline ends. The CDR3 covers 16 residues. Germline values: CDR1 LNHDA, CDR2 SQIVND (reference sequence). Profiled with immunoSEQ multiplex PCR; TCRdb holds only in-frame clones, not every one. The profile shows about 240,000 clones, about four fifths of them singletons. The specimen was peripheral blood. This TCR came from a woman of 80 years or more with COVID-19, enrolled during active disease. This chain uses TRBV19 with TRBJ1-2; D is uncertain. The CDR3 sequence: CASSRGAPGVRYGYTF. DNA for the CDR3: TGTGCCAGTAGTCGTGGAGCCCCGGGTGTCCGCTATGGCTACACCTTC.